Included here is one TCR beta chain sequence, with context. Its target is unknown. This entry comes from a study of TIL therapy for anti-PD-1-resistant metastatic lung cancer. The libraries were made with immunoSEQ v3. Sequencing used immunoSEQ multiplex PCR; TCRdb keeps in-frame clones, though not all of them. Counted here are about 50,000 clones, approximately 83% occurring once; the ten biggest clones make up 5%. Germline V CDR1 and CDR2: SGHTA, FQGNSA. The CDR3 is 14 amino acids. Trimming left V 1 base short and J 5 bases short, with 12 bases between. Time point described: pre-treatment sample, taken before nivolumab and TIL therapy. Points from the study as a whole: Treatment-naive, never-smoker and oncogene-addicted patients were overrepresented in this highly selected cohort.

This rearrangement joins TRBV7-2 to TRBJ2-7; no clear D. The material sequenced was blood, taken at baseline. The source is a person between 25 and 80 years old with non-small cell lung cancer. The CDR3 protein is CASSLDHSLNEQYF. CDR3 in DNA: TGTGCCAGCAGCTTAGATCACTCCCTGAACGAGCAGTACTTC.